Presented here are 17 T cell receptor beta chains from one specimen sequenced in a study of somatic mutations in cytotoxic T cells in rheumatoid arthritis (dated by TCRdb to the late 2010s). The library was generated by the immunoSEQ multiplex PCR assay. Entries here come from immuneACCESS through TCRdb and include only in-frame sequences with V and J called. Some clones fail to appear in such tables; in the studies checked, an unresolved V gene covers under half of the shortfall, and the cause of the remainder is unknown. The sample table contains about 20,000 clones; only one count was recorded for around 79% of them. In total, the top ten clones hold about 8.1% of the sample. The sample comprised CD8+ T cells sorted from blood. The origin of the receptors is an adult with rheumatoid arthritis.

This chain connects TRBV9 to TRBJ1-1; D perhaps matches TRBD1 (5 bases). The CDR3 is 14 amino acids. V was pared by 3 bases and J by 2 bases, with 11 bases between. The germline V gene encodes CDR1 SGDLS and CDR2 YYNGEE. CDR3 in DNA: TGTGCCAGCAGCGGAAGGGGTGGAAACACTGAAGCTTTCTTT. The encoded protein is CASSGRGGNTEAFF.

J is TRBJ2-7 and V is TRBV10-2, with D possibly matching TRBD1 (6 bases). Germline lookup yields CDR1 WSHSY and CDR2 SAAADI. V lost 8 bases, J lost 0 bases, and 17 bases lay in between. CDR3 length equals 15 residues. The CDR3 DNA follows: TGCGCCAGCCTGGGTCAAAACAGGGTCTCCTACGAGCAGTACTTC. Its translation: CASLGQNRVSYEQYF.

The chain uses TRBV7-2 and TRBJ2-1, with 9 bases that match TRBD2. V shed 1 base, J shed 6 bases, and the junction held 7 bases outside the gene matches. Germline V gives CDR1 SGHTA, CDR2 FQGNSA. This CDR3 spans 16 amino acids. The CDR3 sequence is CASSLVASGILNEQFF. Here the CDR3 DNA reads TGTGCCAGCAGCTTAGTGGCTAGCGGGATTCTCAATGAGCAGTTCTTC.

The rearrangement joins TRBV14 to TRBJ1-1; the D gene is possibly TRBD1 (5 bases). This CDR3 has 13 residues. The ends were cut back, 4 bases at V and 5 bases at J, with 11 bases in the middle. Per the germline V gene, CDR1 is SGHDN and CDR2 is FVKESK. The CDR3 DNA sequence: TGTGCCAGCAGCCCGCTCGGGGGGACTGAAGCTTTCTTT. Its protein is CASSPLGGTEAFF.

This chain links TRBV7-8 with TRBJ1-5; a weak D match, TRBD1 (5 bases). CDR1 and CDR2 from the germline V gene are SGHVS and FQNEAQ. The V and J ends lost 1 base and 6 bases respectively, with 13 bases between them. The CDR3 has 15 residues. The CDR3 is CASSLEDSNRQPQHF. In DNA, the CDR3 is TGTGCCAGCAGCTTAGAAGACAGTAATCGTCAGCCCCAGCATTTT.

The V and J genes are TRBV19 and TRBJ2-1; 7 bases fit TRBD2. V lost 3 bases and J lost 3; bases outside the gene matches: 5. The CDR3 extends over 15 amino acids. Germline values: CDR1 LNHDA, CDR2 SQIVND (reference sequence). DNA of the CDR3: TGTGCCAGTAGTATTGGCGGGGGAGACTACAATGAGCAGTTCTTC. This gives the protein CASSIGGGDYNEQFF.

The genes are TRBV6-5 and TRBJ2-5, with TRBD1 as a possible D gene (6 bases). V lost 6 bases to trimming and J lost 5 bases, with 19 bases between them. The germline V gene has CDR1 MNHEY and CDR2 SVGAGI. The CDR3 is 15 amino acids. The CDR3 DNA reads TGTGCCAGCAGAACTGACAGGAACCCTACGGAGACCCAGTACTTC. Its translation: CASRTDRNPTETQYF.

The V call is TRBV7-8, the J call TRBJ2-7; 7 bases are shared with TRBD1. Germline CDR1 is SGHVS and CDR2 is FQNEAQ. The CDR3 is 15 residues long. V was clipped by 2 bases and J by 2 bases; unmatched bases: 6. The CDR3: CASSLFRDRTYEQYF. CDR3 DNA sequence: TGTGCCAGCAGCTTATTTCGGGACAGAACCTACGAGCAGTACTTC. The complete variable domain, with remaining parts taken from reference TRBV7-8 and TRBJ2-7, reads GAGVSQSPRYKVAKRGQDVALRCDPISGHVSLFWYQQALGQGPEFLTYFQNEAQLDKSGLPSDRFFAERPEGSVSTLKIQRTQQEDSAVYLCASSLFRDRTYEQYFGPGTRLTVT.

This clone was observed a few times. The V gene is TRBV7-7, the J gene TRBJ2-5; D not certain. CDR3 size: 15 residues. CDR1 and CDR2 from the germline V gene are SSHAT and FNYEAQ (reference sequence). V was shortened by 1 base and J by 5 bases, with 14 bases between the two germline ends. The CDR3 nucleotides are TGTGCCAGCAGCTTAGTCCCAGAAAGTTGGGAGACCCAGTACTTC. Protein product: CASSLVPESWETQYF.

The chain combines TRBV5-6 with TRBJ2-4, with 14 bases fitting TRBD2. V shed 4 bases, J shed 0 bases, and the junction held 9 bases outside the gene matches. This CDR3 spans 19 amino acids. CDR1 is SGHDT and CDR2 is YYEEEE in the germline V gene. CDR3 protein: CASSPARTSGRLAKNIQYF. In DNA form, the CDR3 reads TGTGCCAGCAGCCCCGCCCGGACTAGCGGGAGGCTAGCCAAAAACATTCAGTACTTC.

The rearrangement joins TRBV19 to TRBJ1-1; D is unclear. The ends were cut back, 5 bases at V and 0 bases at J, with 7 bases in the middle. The CDR3 consists of 13 residues. The germline V gene encodes CDR1 LNHDA and CDR2 SQIVND (reference sequence). The CDR3: CASSYLLNTEAFF. In DNA, the CDR3 is TGTGCCAGTAGTTATCTATTGAACACTGAAGCTTTCTTT.

The sample holds one count of this clone. This sequence joins TRBV14 and TRBJ2-1; TRBD1 aligns across 8 bases. Germline trimming cut 2 bases from V and 6 bases from J; bases unmatched to any gene: 6. The length of the CDR3 is 15 residues. Germline V gene data show CDR1 as SGHDN and CDR2 as FVKESK. CDR3 protein: CASSQKTGVFNEQFF. In DNA, the CDR3 is TGTGCCAGCAGCCAAAAGACAGGGGTTTTCAATGAGCAGTTCTTC.

This clone ranks as large. The chain has TRBV2 and TRBJ2-7, with D possibly called TRBD1 or TRBD2 (5 bases each). This CDR3 comprises 12 residues. The germline V gene has CDR1 SNHLY and CDR2 FYNNEI. Trimming removed 4 bases at V and 3 bases at J, with 7 bases between. The CDR3: CASSGDRYEQYF. The CDR3 nucleotides are TGTGCCAGCAGTGGGGACCGCTACGAGCAGTACTTC.

The chain combines TRBV27 with TRBJ1-1; D is perhaps TRBD1 (5 bases). Looked up from germline, CDR1 is MNHEY and CDR2 is SMNVEV (reference sequence). The CDR3 is 11 amino acids. Trimming removed 4 bases at V and 8 bases at J, with 8 bases between. CDR3: CASSYGGEAFF. The DNA for the CDR3 is TGTGCCAGCAGTTATGGGGGGGAAGCTTTCTTT.

The rearrangement uses TRBV11-2 and TRBJ1-2; D remains unclear. V was trimmed by 0 bases and J by 4 bases, leaving 12 bases between them. Per the germline V gene, CDR1 is SGHAT and CDR2 is FQNNGV. The CDR3 is 15 residues long. The CDR3 coding sequence is TGTGCCAGCAGCTTAGATCTTGGAGACCCCTATGGCTACACCTTC. It yields the protein CASSLDLGDPYGYTF.

In its sample, this clone was seen once. The rearrangement uses TRBV9 and TRBJ2-3; the D is unclear. CDR3 length: 14 amino acids. Trimming removed 7 bases at V and 0 bases at J, with 12 bases between. CDR1 is SGDLS, CDR2 YYNGEE, per germline. CDR3 nucleotide sequence: TGTGCCAGCGGTGGTAGTACTAGCACAGATACGCAGTATTTT. It is translated as CASGGSTSTDTQYF.

This clone was observed once. The chain uses TRBV5-5 and TRBJ2-7; 10 bases agree with TRBD2. V dropped 5 bases and J dropped 0; count of bases not matched to a gene: 5. Germline CDR1 is SGHKS and CDR2 is YYEKEE (reference sequence). The CDR3 has 15 amino acids. The chain's CDR3 is CASSYGLAASYEQYF. In DNA, the CDR3 is TGTGCCAGCAGTTATGGACTAGCGGCCTCCTACGAGCAGTACTTC. The full variable domain, completed using reference TRBV5-5 and TRBJ2-7, is DAGVTQSPTHLIKTRGQQVTLRCSPISGHKSVSWYQQVLGQGPQFIFQYYEKEERGRGNFPDRFSARQFPNYSSELNVNALLLGDSALYLCASSYGLAASYEQYFGPGTRLTVT.